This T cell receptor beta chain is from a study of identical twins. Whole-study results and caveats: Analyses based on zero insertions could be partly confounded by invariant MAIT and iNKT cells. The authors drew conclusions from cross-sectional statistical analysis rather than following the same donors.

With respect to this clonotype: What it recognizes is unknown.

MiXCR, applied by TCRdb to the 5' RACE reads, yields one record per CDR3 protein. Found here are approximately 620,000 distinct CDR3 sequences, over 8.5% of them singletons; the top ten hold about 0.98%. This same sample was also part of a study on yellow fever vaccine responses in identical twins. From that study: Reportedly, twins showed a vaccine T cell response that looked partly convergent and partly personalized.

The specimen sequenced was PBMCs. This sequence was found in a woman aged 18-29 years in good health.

The CDR3 is CASSRPGHQETQYF. CDR3 DNA: TGTGCCAGCAGTCGACCGGGACACCAAGAGACCCAGTACTTC. The chain recombines TRBV6-1 with TRBJ2-5; tentatively, D is TRBD1 or TRBD2 (5 bases each). In germline, CDR1 is MNHNS, CDR2 SASEGT. This CDR3 is built from 14 residues. With 5 bases removed from V and 0 bases from J, the gap between germline ends came to 10 bases.